The clone carrying this TCR beta chain has at least ten counts. This sample stems from a study of T cells in Graves' hyperthyroidism and ophthalmopathy. TCR beta CDR3 sequences were amplified from RNA transcripts. Initially, a first-round RT-PCR of the TCR CDR3 employed the HTBI primer set. MiXCR, applied by TCRdb to the multiplex PCR reads, yields one record per CDR3 protein. This sample has some 490,000 distinct CDR3 sequences, with about 20% found just once. Germline V gene sequence: CDR1 MDHEN, CDR2 SYDVKM. V lost 3 bases and J lost 1, with 9 bases in between. The CDR3 totals 14 residues. This rearrangement joins TRBV28 to TRBJ1-2; perhaps TRBD1 as D (5 bases). Material for sequencing was blood. The receptor was derived from a woman in her 70s with Graves' ophthalmopathy. This chain's CDR3 is CASSLTEINYGYTF. DNA of the CDR3: TGTGCCAGCAGTTTGACAGAAATTAACTATGGCTACACCTTC.